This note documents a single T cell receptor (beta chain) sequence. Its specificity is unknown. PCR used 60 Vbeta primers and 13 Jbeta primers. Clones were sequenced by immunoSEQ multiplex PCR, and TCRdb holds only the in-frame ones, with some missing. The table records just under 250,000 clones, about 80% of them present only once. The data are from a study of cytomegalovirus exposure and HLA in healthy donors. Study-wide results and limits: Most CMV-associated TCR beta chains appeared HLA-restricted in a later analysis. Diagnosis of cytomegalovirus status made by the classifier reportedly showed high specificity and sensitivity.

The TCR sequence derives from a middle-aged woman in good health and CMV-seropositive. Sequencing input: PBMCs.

In DNA, the CDR3 is TGCGCCAGCAGCTCAAGCCCGGAGAGGGAGACCCAGTACTTC. Amino acids: CASSSSPERETQYF. This chain connects TRBV5-1 to TRBJ2-5; no reliable D call. V lost 3 bases and J 5 bases, leaving 14 bases between the germline ends. Germline CDR1 and CDR2: SGHRS and YFSETQ. This CDR3 has 14 residues.